This is a list of T cell receptor beta chains from one sample in a study of response to subunit inactivated influenza vaccine. TCRdb analysed the RT-PCR reads with MiXCR anew, one entry per CDR3 protein. The table lists 750,000 to 850,000 distinct CDR3 sequences, approximately 17% of them singletons. Sequences were derived from PBMCs from blood, sampled around 5 days after vaccination. The source of these receptors is a man between 50 and 59 years old who received an inactivated influenza vaccine. The CDR3 runs from the conserved cysteine through the conserved F or W. The D gene is left open where the match is weak. Clone size, where shown, is once, few, many, or a class for clones that have expanded.

d_call j_call v_call clone_size cdr3_aa cdr3_nt
. TRBJ1-6 TRBV12-3/TRBV12-4 few CASSQGHSPLHF TGTGCCAGCAGCCAGGGCCATTCACCCCTCCACTTT
TRBD1 TRBJ2-1 TRBV4-2 . CASSQVPDRVVNEQFF TGTGCCAGCAGCCAAGTTCCCGACAGGGTGGTCAATGAGCAGTTCTTC
TRBD1 TRBJ1-2 TRBV5-6 few CASRSEQGDRGYTF TGTGCCAGCAGATCGGAGCAGGGGGATAGAGGCTACACCTTC
TRBD2 TRBJ2-5 TRBV12-3/TRBV12-4 . CASSSLAGGPLWETQYF TGTGCCAGCAGTTCCTTAGCGGGGGGGCCACTTTGGGAGACCCAGTACTTC
TRBD2 TRBJ2-1 TRBV20-1 . CSARDYGSGRWIEQFF TGCAGTGCTAGAGATTATGGTAGCGGGAGGTGGATTGAGCAGTTCTTC
TRBD1 TRBJ2-1 TRBV10-3 few CAISESWTGQRDEQFF TGTGCCATCAGTGAGTCATGGACAGGCCAGAGGGATGAGCAGTTCTTC
TRBD1 TRBJ2-7 TRBV20-1 . CSAGQGPTYEQYF TGCAGTGCGGGACAGGGGCCAACCTACGAGCAGTACTTC
. TRBJ1-1 TRBV18 . CASSPSETEAFF TGTGCCAGCTCACCGAGCGAGACTGAAGCTTTCTTT
. TRBJ1-2 TRBV28 few CASTRGPTNGYTF TGTGCCAGCACTAGGGGACCAACTAATGGCTACACCTTC
. TRBJ2-6 TRBV24-1 . CATSDQWTPSGANVLTF TGTGCCACCAGTGATCAGTGGACCCCCTCTGGGGCCAACGTCCTGACTTTC
TRBD1 TRBJ2-1 TRBV7-6 . CASSFRQGTYNEQFF TGTGCCAGCAGCTTCCGACAGGGGACCTACAATGAGCAGTTCTTC
. TRBJ2-6 TRBV7-3 . CASSLQGFGRVIAGANVLTF TGTGCCAGCAGCTTACAAGGTTTTGGCAGGGTGATTGCTGGGGCCAACGTCCTGACTTTC
. TRBJ2-3 TRBV4-1 . CASSQVGAGDRTDTQYF TGCGCCAGCAGCCAAGTGGGGGCAGGGGACCGCACAGATACGCAGTATTTT